The T cell receptor beta chain under discussion was sequenced for a study of blood T cell repertoires in COVID-19. Original methodology: From reference gene primer amplification, estimates of nucleated cell counts were derived. Assay used: immunoSEQ multiplex PCR; TCRdb lists only in-frame clones, some missing. V, J and clone size are those of that table, while D and trimming were read from the DNA. The sample has approximately 71,000 clones; over 65% are singletons. This CDR3 spans 15 amino acids. The germline CDR1 and CDR2 sequences are MDHEN and SYDVKM. V shed 6 bases, J shed 3 bases, and the junction held 2 bases outside the gene matches.

This receptor was obtained from a human donor in a cohort sampled during active COVID-19. The V gene is TRBV28, the J gene TRBJ2-7; 16 positions match TRBD2. What was sequenced was peripheral blood. The CDR3 nucleotides are TGTGCCAGCAGAGGGACTAGCGGGAGGGGCTACGAGCAGTACTTC. Amino acids: CASRGTSGRGYEQYF.